The TCR beta chain described here comes from a study of T cell responses to AZD1222 COVID-19 vaccine. Background on the study: Whether given at about 4 or about 12 weeks, second doses were pooled. Study observations and caveats: Rises in breadth and depth of Spike-specific TCRs came after two AZD1222 doses. There were repertoire samples only from the period after the peak T cell response.

The assay was immunoSEQ multiplex PCR, and TCRdb's table has in-frame clones only and misses some. The sample has 170,000 or so clones, around nine tenths seen once. Comment on this clone: Its antigen remains unknown.

The CDR3 extends over 13 amino acids. The ends were cut back, 6 bases at V and 1 base at J, with 8 bases in the middle. The germline gives CDR1 SGHTA, CDR2 FQGNSA. This sample comprised peripheral blood, obtained on day 0 of AZD1222 vaccination. This clonotype was obtained from an adult in good health. The chain couples TRBV7-2 to TRBJ2-3; D possibly matches TRBD1 or TRBD2 (5 bases each). CDR3: CASSVGGTDTQYF. The DNA for the CDR3 is TGTGCCAGCAGTGTGGGGGGCACAGATACGCAGTATTTT. Complete variable domain (other parts from reference TRBV7-2 and TRBJ2-3): GAGVSQSPSNKVTEKGKDVELRCDPISGHTALYWYRQSLGQGLEFLIYFQGNSAPDKSGLPSDRFSAERTGGSVSTLTIQRTQQEDSAVYLCASSVGGTDTQYFGPGTRLTVL.